These 23 T cell receptor beta chains came from one sample sequenced in a study of T-cell memory formation after mild COVID-19. TCRdb itself ran the 5' RACE reads through MiXCR, one entry per CDR3 protein. The sample yields under 300,000 distinct CDR3 sequences, about 16% seen once. Sample: PBMCs or a T cell subset sorted from them (not recorded which). These receptors were obtained from a man aged 18 to 30 who had mild COVID-19 (a few samples of this study predate the infection). Cell type and time point are not known.

The chain links TRBV12-3 or TRBV12-4 to TRBJ2-2; 11 bases are a match to TRBD2. V lost 0 bases and J lost 6; bases outside the gene matches: 3. The CDR3 has 16 residues. This CDR3 is CASSLALAGGSGELFF. The CDR3 nucleotides read TGTGCCAGCAGTTTAGCCCTAGCGGGGGGTTCCGGGGAGCTGTTTTTT.

This clonotype has only a few counts. This chain connects TRBV5-5 to TRBJ1-1; possibly TRBD1 for D (6 bases). The germline V and J ends were trimmed by 4 bases and 6 bases, with 16 bases remaining between them. CDR3 length equals 14 residues. Germline V gene data show CDR1 as SGHKS and CDR2 as YYEKEE (reference sequence). In DNA, the CDR3 is TGTGCCAGCAGCCAGACGACAGGCGGGGCTGAAGCTTTCTTT. Residues: CASSQTTGGAEAFF.

In this sample, this clonotype turned up many times. This chain connects TRBV2 to TRBJ2-7; D gene unclear. The germline CDR1 and CDR2 sequences are SNHLY and FYNNEI. The V gene lost 3 bases and the J gene lost 5 bases, with 11 bases spanning the gap. The CDR3 runs 13 residues. This chain's CDR3 is CASSEPFEDEQYF. The CDR3 DNA follows: TGTGCCAGCAGTGAGCCCTTCGAGGACGAGCAGTACTTC.

The chain couples TRBV14 to TRBJ2-7; D gene ambiguous. Per germline, CDR1 SGHDN and CDR2 FVKESK. The CDR3 covers 13 residues. V lost 4 bases and J 4 bases, leaving 11 bases between the germline ends. CDR3 in amino acids: CASSPTGPYEQYV. CDR3 coding DNA: TGTGCCAGCAGCCCTACCGGACCTTACGAGCAGTACGTC.

V usage is TRBV28 and J usage is TRBJ2-1, with 7 bases aligning to TRBD2. The germline CDR1 and CDR2 sequences are MDHEN and SYDVKM. The CDR3 consists of 13 residues. Germline trimming cut 2 bases from V and 14 bases from J; bases unmatched to any gene: 9. CDR3 nucleotides: TGTGCCAGCAGTTTACCTCCTCGGCTAGCGGAGTTCTTC. Its translation is CASSLPPRLAEFF.

The chain joins TRBV7-9 to TRBJ2-3, with a possible D match to TRBD1 (5 bases). The CDR3 length is 15 residues. Germline loops: CDR1 SEHNR, CDR2 FQNEAQ (reference sequence). V lost 3 bases and J lost 0, with 10 bases in between. This CDR3 is CASSFNRPSTDTQYF. Here the CDR3 DNA reads TGTGCCAGCAGCTTTAACAGGCCGAGCACAGATACGCAGTATTTT.

The sample holds a few counts of this clonotype. The genes are TRBV28 and TRBJ2-6; the D is unclear. V was shortened by 1 base and J by 0 bases, with 16 bases between the two germline ends. This CDR3 has 19 residues. Germline values: CDR1 MDHEN, CDR2 SYDVKM. CDR3 in DNA: TGTGCCAGCAGTTTATTAAGCTTGAGGATCCTCTCTGGGGCCAACGTCCTGACTTTC. It encodes CASSLLSLRILSGANVLTF.

V usage is TRBV7-9 and J usage is TRBJ1-2; 7 bases are shared with TRBD1. The V gene's germline CDR1 is SEHNR and CDR2 FQNEAQ (reference sequence). The CDR3 totals 15 residues. After removal of 5 bases from V and 4 bases from J, the junction contained 10 bases not matched to a gene. The CDR3 nucleotides are TGTGCCAGCAGCGACGCCGGGACAGTGAGCTATGGCTACACCTTC. The encoded protein is CASSDAGTVSYGYTF.

The V call is TRBV5-1, the J call TRBJ2-5; D unresolved. Trimming left V 6 bases short and J 2 bases short, with 17 bases between. Germline CDR1 SGHRS, CDR2 YFSETQ. CDR3 size: 15 residues. The CDR3 bases are TGCGCCAGCACCAACAACGACCCTTATCAAGAGACCCAGTACTTC. It is translated as CASTNNDPYQETQYF.

This clonotype was seen only a few times. The chain's CDR3 is CASSELAGDYNEQFF. CDR3 bases: TGTGCCAGCAGCGAACTAGCGGGGGACTACAATGAGCAGTTCTTC. The chain is built from TRBV11-2 and TRBJ2-1; TRBD2 matches at 11 bases. Germline V gene data show CDR1 as SGHAT and CDR2 as FQNNGV. The junction had 3 bases not matched to a gene; V was cut back by 5 bases and J by 3 bases. The CDR3 consists of 15 residues.

This CDR3 reads CASSLGVGGGEETQYF. The CDR3 DNA follows: TGTGCCAGCAGCTTAGGAGTTGGGGGTGGTGAAGAGACCCAGTACTTC. This chain connects TRBV7-9 to TRBJ2-5; D possibly uses TRBD1 or TRBD2 (5 bases each). CDR1 is SEHNR and CDR2 is FQNEAQ in the germline V gene (reference sequence). The CDR3 has 16 amino acids. The germline V and J ends were trimmed by 1 base and 3 bases, with 15 bases remaining between them.

V is TRBV20-1 and J is TRBJ2-7; D could derive from TRBD1 or TRBD2 (5 bases each). This CDR3 contains 15 residues. Germline values: CDR1 DFQATT, CDR2 SNEGSKA (reference sequence). Between the trimmed V and J ends, which lost 5 bases and 5 bases, there was a span of 22 bases. This CDR3 reads CSAWEPGGVQDEQYF. The CDR3 DNA follows: TGCAGTGCTTGGGAGCCTGGGGGAGTCCAGGACGAGCAGTACTTC.

The chain uses TRBV7-2 and TRBJ2-2; D is possibly TRBD2 (5 bases). The V gene lost 1 base and the J gene lost 4 bases, with 10 bases spanning the gap. CDR1 and CDR2 from the germline V gene are SGHTA and FQGNSA. The CDR3 consists of 15 residues. This CDR3 is CASSLDGDGTGELFF. The CDR3 DNA follows: TGTGCCAGCAGCTTAGACGGGGATGGCACCGGGGAGCTGTTTTTT. The full variable domain, in which reference TRBV7-2 and TRBJ2-2 provide the parts outside the CDR3, is GAGVSQSPSNKVTEKGKDVELRCDPISGHTALYWYRQSLGQGLEFLIYFQGNSAPDKSGLPSDRFSAERTGGSVSTLTIQRTQQEDSAVYLCASSLDGDGTGELFFGEGSRLTVL.

This clonotype showed up just a few times. The rearrangement links TRBV6-5 to TRBJ2-1, with a possible D match to TRBD1 (7 bases). CDR3 length: 15 amino acids. The V end lost 6 bases, the J end lost 2 bases, and 14 bases lay between the germline ends. Germline-derived CDR1 and CDR2 are MNHEY and SVGAGI. CDR3: CASSPRDSAYNEQFF. DNA for the CDR3: TGTGCCAGCAGCCCGCGGGACAGTGCCTACAATGAGCAGTTCTTC.

The V call is TRBV6-2 or TRBV6-3, the J call TRBJ2-1; TRBD1 aligns across 7 bases. The CDR3 extends over 15 amino acids. Germline trimming cut 5 bases from V and 7 bases from J; bases unmatched to any gene: 11. In germline, CDR1 is MNHEY, CDR2 SVGEGT. The CDR3 DNA reads TGTGCCAGCAGTAACAGGGGTTCAGGCATAAATGAGCAGTTCTTC. Protein sequence: CASSNRGSGINEQFF.

This clonotype was detected only once. The chain employs TRBV4-1 and TRBJ2-5; 10 bases line up with TRBD2. The ends lost 5 bases at V and 5 bases at J; junction bases unmatched: 11. There are 16 residues in the CDR3. Germline CDR1 MGHRA, CDR2 YSYEKL. Here the CDR3 DNA reads TGCGCCAGCAGCTTGAGAACTAGCGGGGTTTCGGAGACCCAGTACTTC. This translates into CASSLRTSGVSETQYF.

This clonotype was counted between two and nine times. The rearrangement links TRBV6-2 or TRBV6-3 to TRBJ2-3; TRBD2 matches at 7 bases. Unmatched junction bases numbered 3, after V lost 6 bases and J lost 0 bases. Germline CDR1 reads MNHEY; CDR2 reads SVGEGT. The CDR3 runs to 14 residues. The CDR3 loop is CASRGRGSTDTQYF. CDR3 nucleotide sequence: TGTGCCAGCAGGGGGAGGGGAAGCACAGATACGCAGTATTTT.

This clonotype showed up just a few times. The chain is built from TRBV20-1 and TRBJ1-6; 7 bases align to TRBD1. The CDR3 is 14 amino acids. After removal of 5 bases from V and 10 bases from J, the junction contained 11 bases not matched to a gene. Per the germline V gene, CDR1 is DFQATT and CDR2 is SNEGSKA (reference sequence). The CDR3 coding sequence is TGCAGTGCTCGCCAGGGGGGCGGTGGGTCACCCCTCCACTTT. Its protein product is CSARQGGGGSPLHF.

The chain combines TRBV4-2 with TRBJ1-1, with TRBD1 as a possible D gene (5 bases). The CDR3 runs 16 residues. Germline CDR1 reads LGHNA; CDR2 reads YNFKEQ. Trimming pared 1 base from V and 8 bases from J, leaving 20 bases between. The chain's CDR3 is CASSQVVGLANLEAFF. The CDR3 region has the DNA TGTGCCAGCAGCCAAGTTGTGGGGCTGGCGAACTTGGAAGCTTTCTTT.

This clonotype showed up just a few times. The DNA of the CDR3 is TGCGCCAGCAGCTTGGGGTTTGGCGCCGGCTCTGGGGCCAACGTCCTGACTTTC. Encoded protein: CASSLGFGAGSGANVLTF. This chain connects TRBV5-1 to TRBJ2-6; D unresolved. V dropped 0 bases and J dropped 0 bases, with 13 bases sitting between them. There are 18 residues in the CDR3. CDR1 and CDR2 from the germline V gene are SGHRS and YFSETQ.

This clonotype was seen more than once but under ten times. The chain employs TRBV7-2 and TRBJ2-7; no firm D call. The CDR3 consists of 12 residues. Trimming shortened V by 5 bases and J by 6 bases, and 11 bases separated the two germline ends. Germline V lookup: CDR1 SGHTA, CDR2 FQGNSA. The CDR3: CASSPLSSEQYF. In nucleotides, the CDR3 is TGTGCCAGCAGCCCGCTATCGTCCGAGCAGTACTTC. The complete variable domain, with remaining parts taken from reference TRBV7-2 and TRBJ2-7, reads GAGVSQSPSNKVTEKGKDVELRCDPISGHTALYWYRQSLGQGLEFLIYFQGNSAPDKSGLPSDRFSAERTGGSVSTLTIQRTQQEDSAVYLCASSPLSSEQYFGPGTRLTVT.

The chain links TRBV7-9 to TRBJ2-2; 8 bases line up with TRBD1. From germline, CDR1 is SEHNR and CDR2 FQNEAQ (reference sequence). V trimming: 4 bases; J trimming: 9 bases; junction bases outside the gene matches: 7. The CDR3 contains 14 residues. The DNA of the CDR3 is TGTGCCAGCAGCTCGGACAGGGACAGGAGGGAGCTGTTTTTT. Its protein product is CASSSDRDRRELFF.

This clonotype has more than one count but fewer than ten. This chain joins TRBV28 and TRBJ1-6, with TRBD1 identical over 9 bases. CDR1 and CDR2 (germline): MDHEN, SYDVKM. The CDR3 extends over 15 amino acids. Trimming removed 5 bases from V and 9 bases from J; junction bases left unmatched: 8. The CDR3 region has the DNA TGTGCCAGCAGTCCCGAGACAGGGGGGGCTTCACCCCTCCACTTT. Protein: CASSPETGGASPLHF.